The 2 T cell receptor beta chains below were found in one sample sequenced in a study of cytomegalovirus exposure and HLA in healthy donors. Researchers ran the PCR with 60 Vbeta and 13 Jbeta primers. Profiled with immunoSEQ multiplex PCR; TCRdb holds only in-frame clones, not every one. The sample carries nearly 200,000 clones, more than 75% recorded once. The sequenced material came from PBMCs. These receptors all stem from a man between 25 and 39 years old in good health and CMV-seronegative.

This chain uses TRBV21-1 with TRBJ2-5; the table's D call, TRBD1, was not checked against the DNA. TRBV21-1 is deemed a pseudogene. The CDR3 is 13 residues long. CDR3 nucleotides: TGTGCCAGCATGACAGGGTTAGTGAAGACCCAGTACTTC. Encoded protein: CASMTGLVKTQYF.

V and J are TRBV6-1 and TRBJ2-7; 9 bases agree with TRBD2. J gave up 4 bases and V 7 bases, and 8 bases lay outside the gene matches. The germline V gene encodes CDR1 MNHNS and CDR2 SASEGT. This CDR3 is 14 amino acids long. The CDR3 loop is CASTEAGGAYEQYF. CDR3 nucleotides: TGTGCCAGCACCGAGGCGGGGGGGGCGTACGAGCAGTACTTC.